This is a list of T cell receptor beta chains from one sample in a study of beta chain features in type 1 diabetes. Sequenced by immunoSEQ multiplex PCR; TCRdb stores in-frame clones only, minus some. This sample has about 400,000 clones; 10% to 15% occur once, and the top ten carry around 0.0099%. Sequencing was performed on naive CD4+ T cells from blood. These receptors originate from a woman between 18 and 29 years old with type 1 diabetes. CDR3s include the opening cysteine and the closing phenylalanine or tryptophan. Each record gives: J gene, clone size, D gene, V gene, CDR3 length, CDR3 protein, CDR3 DNA. A D gene is named only where the DNA matches it firmly. Size is omitted from some rows. Given values are once, few, many or a class for expanded clones.

TRBJ2-7 few . TRBV10-3 14 CAISESGGPYEQYF TGTGCCATCAGTGAGTCTGGCGGTCCCTACGAGCAGTACTTC
TRBJ1-4 few . TRBV4-1 13 CASSLAVREKLFF TGCGCCAGCAGCCTAGCGGTACGGGAAAAACTGTTTTTT
TRBJ2-3 few TRBD2 TRBV7-2 14 CASSYSPGGDTQYF TGTGCCAGCAGCTACTCGCCGGGAGGAGATACGCAGTATTTT
TRBJ2-2 . . TRBV29-1 14 CSVMRTGNTGELFF TGCAGCGTTATGAGGACTGGAAACACCGGGGAGCTGTTTTTT
TRBJ2-7 few TRBD1 TRBV6-5 12 CASRGQTSEQYF TGTGCCAGCAGGGGACAGACGTCCGAGCAGTACTTC
TRBJ2-1 . TRBD2 TRBV30 14 CAWSVPAGAVEQFF TGTGCCTGGAGTGTACCAGCGGGAGCGGTTGAGCAGTTCTTC
TRBJ2-5 few . TRBV30 12 CAWGGSSETQYF TGTGCCTGGGGAGGAAGTTCAGAGACCCAGTACTTC
TRBJ2-3 . TRBD2 TRBV7-2 16 CASSHTIAGGTDTQYF TGTGCCAGCAGCCACACGATAGCGGGAGGCACAGATACGCAGTATTTT
TRBJ2-1 few . TRBV5-6 12 CASSLRGGEQFF TGTGCCAGCAGCTTGCGGGGAGGTGAGCAGTTCTTC
TRBJ2-5 few . TRBV9 13 CASSRRLEETQYF TGTGCCAGCAGCCGTAGGCTAGAAGAGACCCAGTACTTC
TRBJ1-2 few . TRBV2 15 CASSEGPEGHYGYTF TGTGCCAGCAGTGAAGGTCCGGAGGGGCACTATGGCTACACCTTC
TRBJ2-5 few TRBD2 TRBV4-3 16 CASSQNPHSGGETQYF TGCGCCAGCAGCCAGAACCCCCACAGCGGGGGGGAGACCCAGTACTTC
TRBJ1-4 few . TRBV2 11 CASSVREKLFF TGTGCCAGCAGTGTTCGGGAAAAACTGTTTTTT
TRBJ2-3 few TRBD2 TRBV12-5 15 CASGLAFGGRDTQYF TGTGCTAGTGGTTTGGCCTTCGGCGGGAGGGATACGCAGTATTTT
TRBJ2-2 . TRBD1 TRBV5-6 17 CASSLLWTGPNTGELFF TGTGCCAGCAGCTTGTTGTGGACAGGCCCGAACACCGGGGAGCTGTTTTTT
TRBJ1-2 . . TRBV28 12 CASSLSLYGYTF TGTGCCAGCAGTTTATCCCTCTATGGCTACACCTTC
TRBJ1-4 . . TRBV5-4 14 CASSLGGENEKLFF TGTGCCAGCAGCTTGGGAGGAGAAAATGAAAAACTGTTTTTT
TRBJ1-1 few TRBD1 TRBV19 15 CASSPPQGVNTEAFF TGTGCCAGTAGCCCCCCCCAGGGGGTGAACACTGAAGCTTTCTTT
TRBJ2-5 few . TRBV7-9 14 CASSIRQDQETQYF TGTGCCAGCAGCATTAGACAGGACCAAGAGACCCAGTACTTC
TRBJ1-1 . TRBD1 TRBV5-6 15 CASSLRDRANTEAFF TGTGCCAGCAGCTTGCGGGACAGGGCGAACACTGAAGCTTTCTTT
TRBJ1-4 . . TRBV5-6 15 CASSTSGKRREKLFF TGTGCCAGCAGCACTTCCGGGAAGCGCAGGGAAAAACTGTTTTTT
TRBJ2-7 few . TRBV28 11 CASSSNYEQYF TGTGCCAGCAGTTCTAACTACGAGCAGTACTTC
TRBJ2-1 few . TRBV29-1 13 CSAGALNYNEQFF TGCAGCGCTGGGGCCCTTAACTACAATGAGCAGTTCTTC
TRBJ2-3 . . TRBV30 11 CAWSQTDTQYF TGTGCCTGGAGTCAAACAGATACGCAGTATTTT
TRBJ2-7 few . TRBV27 16 CASSLTTRQFPYEQYF TGTGCCAGCAGTCTCACCACCCGACAGTTTCCCTACGAGCAGTACTTC
TRBJ2-7 few TRBD1 TRBV7-9 14 CASSPRDRGTEQYF TGTGCCAGCAGCCCCCGGGACAGGGGCACCGAGCAGTACTTC
TRBJ2-7 . . TRBV20-1 11 CSALSVYEQYF TGCAGTGCTCTGTCTGTCTACGAGCAGTACTTC
TRBJ2-3 . . TRBV29-1 15 CSVDGAVPSTDTQYF TGCAGCGTTGATGGGGCGGTACCTAGCACAGATACGCAGTATTTT
TRBJ1-1 . TRBD1 TRBV4-3 14 CASSRSGTGGYAFF TGCGCCAGCAGCCGATCCGGGACAGGGGGCTATGCTTTCTTT
TRBJ1-5 few TRBD1 TRBV5-5 16 CASSRQGGGRNQPQHF TGTGCCAGCAGCCGACAGGGCGGGGGGCGCAATCAGCCCCAGCATTTT
TRBJ2-1 few . TRBV28 15 CASSSDSLSYNEQFF TGTGCCAGCAGTTCCGACTCTCTCTCCTACAATGAGCAGTTCTTC
TRBJ1-1 . . TRBV27 14 CASSLWGRGGEAFF TGTGCCAGCAGTTTATGGGGCAGGGGAGGGGAAGCTTTCTTT
TRBJ1-3 . TRBD1 TRBV7-8 15 CASSAAGTGPNTIYF TGTGCCAGCAGCGCTGCCGGGACAGGCCCGAACACCATATATTTT
TRBJ2-5 few TRBD2 TRBV28 13 CALGLAGSETQYF TGTGCCCTGGGACTAGCGGGATCTGAGACCCAGTACTTC
TRBJ2-5 . . TRBV7-2 12 CASSLNGETQYF TGTGCCAGCAGCTTAAACGGAGAGACCCAGTACTTC
TRBJ1-1 few . TRBV6-6 12 CASTQVSTEAFF TGTGCCAGCACCCAAGTCAGTACTGAAGCTTTCTTT
TRBJ1-2 . . TRBV18 14 CASSIGTAGDGYTF TGTGCCAGCTCGATAGGAACGGCGGGCGATGGCTACACCTTC
TRBJ1-1 few . TRBV4-2 14 CASSQEVENTEAFF TGTGCCAGCAGCCAAGAGGTAGAGAACACTGAAGCTTTCTTT
TRBJ2-7 few . TRBV5-4 14 CASSQPQGPYEQYF TGTGCCAGCAGCCAACCTCAGGGCCCCTACGAGCAGTACTTC
TRBJ1-2 few TRBD1 TRBV7-9 18 CASSLLTLRDRSTYGYTF TGTGCCAGCAGCTTACTCACCCTCCGGGACAGATCCACCTATGGCTACACCTTC
TRBJ2-7 few TRBD1 TRBV6-6 14 CASVSGTGSYEQYF TGTGCCAGCGTGTCCGGGACAGGGAGCTACGAGCAGTACTTC
TRBJ2-5 few . TRBV6-5 15 CASSYSLGRQETQYF TGTGCCAGCAGTTACTCACTGGGGCGTCAAGAGACCCAGTACTTC
TRBJ2-2 few . TRBV27 18 CASSLSGGQTLNTGELFF TGTGCCAGCAGTTTATCGGGGGGACAGACCCTAAACACCGGGGAGCTGTTTTTT
TRBJ2-7 few TRBD1 TRBV19 15 CASSRTVGQTYEQYF TGTGCCAGTAGTAGGACTGTGGGACAGACCTACGAGCAGTACTTC
TRBJ1-2 few . TRBV20-1 11 CSASLGGGYTF TGCAGTGCAAGTTTGGGGGGTGGCTACACCTTC
TRBJ1-1 . TRBD1 TRBV30 14 CARNTGGKNTEAFF TGTGCCAGAAACACAGGGGGGAAGAACACTGAAGCTTTCTTT
TRBJ2-7 few TRBD1 TRBV7-2 15 CASSGQGTGFVEQYF TGTGCCAGCAGCGGCCAGGGGACAGGGTTTGTCGAGCAGTACTTC
TRBJ2-3 . TRBD2 TRBV28 15 CASSLAGGRSDTQYF TGTGCCAGCAGTTTAGCGGGAGGGAGGTCAGATACGCAGTATTTT
TRBJ1-1 few . TRBV2 15 CASSELEGRDTEAFF TGTGCCAGCAGTGAATTGGAGGGAAGAGACACTGAAGCTTTCTTT
TRBJ1-1 . TRBD1 TRBV2 11 CARRQGPEAFF TGTGCCAGAAGACAGGGCCCTGAAGCTTTCTTT
TRBJ2-1 . . TRBV7-8 13 CASSLVGDSEQFF TGTGCCAGCAGCTTAGTAGGGGATAGTGAGCAGTTCTTC
TRBJ2-7 once TRBD1 TRBV9 15 CASSADRGFSYEQYF TGTGCCAGCAGCGCCGACAGGGGGTTCTCCTACGAGCAGTACTTC
TRBJ2-7 . . TRBV4-1 13 CASSLPAGNEQYF TGCGCCAGCAGCCTCCCCGCGGGTAACGAGCAGTACTTC
TRBJ2-3 few . TRBV4-3 13 CASSHLKGDTQYF TGCGCCAGCAGCCACCTTAAGGGGGATACGCAGTATTTT
TRBJ2-2 . . TRBV9 16 CASSWRGGENTGELFF TGTGCCAGCAGCTGGAGGGGCGGGGAGAACACCGGGGAGCTGTTTTTT
TRBJ1-1 few . TRBV4-1 14 CASSQSRGNTEAFF TGCGCCAGCAGCCAGTCACGGGGGAACACTGAAGCTTTCTTT